Following are 20 T cell receptor beta chains from one sample sequenced in a study of kidney transplant recipient with SARS-CoV-2 infection. TCRdb re-analysed the reads in MiXCR, keeping a single row per CDR3 protein. Here the sample spans fewer than 250,000 distinct CDR3 sequences, more than 25% being singletons. The sample here was a blood sample, taken at baseline and between days 110 and 120 from a kidney transplant recipient. The receptors come from a male patient between 25 and 39 years old who had COVID-19 and was a kidney transplant recipient. The graft donor may account for some of the T cells.

Worth noting for this clonotype: A clone one base away is much larger, so this may be a read error. The chain combines TRBV2 with TRBJ1-1; possibly TRBD1 for D (5 bases). Germline-derived CDR1 and CDR2 are SNHLY and FYNNEI. The CDR3 consists of 12 residues. The V gene lost 8 bases and the J gene lost 1 base, with 8 bases spanning the gap. Written as DNA, the CDR3 is TGTGCCAGCTGTGGACAGAACACTGAAGCTTTCTTT. Translating it yields CASCGQNTEAFF.

This clonotype occurred many times. This chain uses TRBV10-2 with TRBJ1-2; D gene unclear. V was pared by 5 bases and J by 4 bases, with 23 bases between. CDR1 is WSHSY, CDR2 SAAADI, per germline. The CDR3 length is 17 residues. CDR3 DNA sequence: TGCGCCAGCAGTTTGATATCCACTTCTAGAAAGACCTATGGCTACACCTTC. This encodes CASSLISTSRKTYGYTF.

In this sample, this clonotype turned up many times. The V and J genes are TRBV4-1 and TRBJ2-7; the D is unclear. CDR3 length: 15 residues. Trimming shortened V by 3 bases and J by 2 bases, and 14 bases separated the two germline ends. Germline CDR1 reads MGHRA; CDR2 reads YSYEKL. The CDR3 region has the DNA TGCGCCAGCAGCCATGCGCCAATGAGGCCCTACGAGCAGTACTTC. Amino acids: CASSHAPMRPYEQYF.

This clonotype came up many times. This chain connects TRBV14 to TRBJ2-3; D not certain. V lost 3 bases to trimming and J lost 4 bases, with 14 bases between them. Germline CDR1 reads SGHDN; CDR2 reads FVKESK. The CDR3 loop spans 15 amino acids. The CDR3 is CASSHLGPSPDTQYF. The CDR3 DNA follows: TGTGCCAGCAGCCATCTGGGTCCCAGCCCAGATACGCAGTATTTT.

Regarding this clonotype: This may come from a read error, since a much larger clone is one base off. The rearrangement links TRBV6-5 to TRBJ2-7, with TRBD2 identical over 7 bases. This CDR3 contains 12 residues. Germline CDR1 reads MNHEY; CDR2 reads SVGAGI. The junction had 5 bases not matched to a gene; V was cut back by 5 bases and J by 7 bases. This CDR3 is CASSPSGWEQYF. The DNA of the CDR3 is TGTGCCAGCAGTCCTAGCGGTTGGGAGCAGTACTTC.

This clonotype was seen at least ten times. This sequence joins TRBV5-1 and TRBJ1-1; weak D call: TRBD1 (5 bases). Germline values: CDR1 SGHRS, CDR2 YFSETQ. Between the trimmed V and J ends, which lost 2 bases and 7 bases, there was a span of 15 bases. CDR3 length equals 14 residues. CDR3 sequence reads: CASSFFTRDGEAFF. The CDR3 nucleotides read TGCGCCAGCAGCTTCTTCACCCGGGACGGTGAAGCTTTCTTT.

This clonotype appeared a single time. It may be a read error: a sequence one base away is much more abundant. The V gene is TRBV10-3, the J gene TRBJ2-1; D possibly corresponds to TRBD1 (6 bases). From germline, CDR1 is ENHRY and CDR2 SYGVKD. The CDR3 contains 15 residues. CDR3 sequence: CAVRNTGSSYNEQFF. In nucleotides, the CDR3 is TGTGCCGTCAGAAATACAGGGAGCTCCTACAATGAGCAGTTCTTC.

Notes on this clonotype: This may come from a read error, since a much larger clone is one base off. This sequence joins TRBV18 and TRBJ2-4; TRBD2 might be the D (7 bases). Looked up from germline, CDR1 is KGHSH and CDR2 is LQKENI. The CDR3 spans 12 residues. The germline V and J ends were trimmed by 6 bases and 12 bases, with 15 bases remaining between them. The CDR3 region has the DNA TGTGCCAGCTCCCCAGGCGGGGGCGATCAGTACTTC. Its protein product is CASSPGGGDQYF.

In this sample, this clonotype turned up many times. The chain uses TRBV19 and TRBJ1-1; 7 nucleotides line up with TRBD1. The CDR3 consists of 15 residues. Germline values: CDR1 LNHDA, CDR2 SQIVND (reference sequence). V was clipped by 4 bases and J by 0 bases; unmatched bases: 5. In DNA form, the CDR3 reads TGTGCCAGTAGTACCACAGGGGTAATGAACACTGAAGCTTTCTTT. Its protein product is CASSTTGVMNTEAFF.

A note on this clonotype: Germline and junction disagree at one end, which may indicate a read error. The chain joins TRBV6-2 or TRBV6-3 to TRBJ2-4, with TRBD2 identical over 13 bases. The CDR3 is made up of 16 amino acids. Germline V gene sequence: CDR1 MNHEY, CDR2 SVGEGT. CDR3 amino acids: CASTNTWGLAGNERFF. CDR3 in DNA: TGTGCCAGCACCAATACCTGGGGACTAGCGGGGAATGAGCGGTTCTTC.

This chain connects TRBV10-1 to TRBJ2-7, with a possible D match to TRBD2 (5 bases). Germline assignment: CDR1 WNHNN and CDR2 SYGVQD (reference sequence). V gave up 6 bases and J gave up 0 bases, with 12 bases separating them. CDR3 size: 14 residues. CDR3 amino acids: CASSMDSSSYEQYF. The DNA for the CDR3 is TGCGCCAGCAGCATGGACTCCAGCTCCTACGAGCAGTACTTC.

Notes on this clonotype: A much larger clone differs by one base, so this may be a read error. The gene calls are TRBV6-5 and TRBJ1-2; D is undetermined. This CDR3 has 17 amino acids. Germline V gene sequence: CDR1 MNHEY, CDR2 SVGAGI. The CDR3 coding sequence is TGTGCCTGCAGTCTAGAGTCAGGTGGGAGAAAGACCTATGGCTACACCTTC. This sequence encodes CACSLESGGRKTYGYTF.

The sample holds many counts of this clonotype. The V call is TRBV5-6, the J call TRBJ2-5, with a possible D match to TRBD2 (6 bases). This CDR3 has 16 amino acids. Germline loops: CDR1 SGHDT, CDR2 YYEEEE. Trimming pared 4 bases from V and 1 base from J, leaving 17 bases between. The DNA of the CDR3 is TGTGCCAGCAGCCCCGGGGGTAGCTGGGCCCAAGAGACCCAGTACTTC. Protein product: CASSPGGSWAQETQYF.

This clonotype was counted at least ten times. This sequence joins TRBV20-1 and TRBJ1-1; no clear D. CDR1 DFQATT and CDR2 SNEGSKA come from the germline V gene (reference sequence). CDR3 length equals 13 residues. V was shortened by 7 bases and J by 1 base, with 13 bases between the two germline ends. CDR3 sequence: CSGTPQRNTEAFF. The CDR3 DNA reads TGCAGTGGCACCCCCCAGAGGAACACTGAAGCTTTCTTT.

This clonotype was counted ten times or more. The rearrangement joins TRBV5-4 to TRBJ1-1; D is ambiguous. Germline V gives CDR1 SGHNT, CDR2 YYREEE (reference sequence). V lost 0 bases and J 4 bases, leaving 10 bases between the germline ends. This CDR3 is built from 14 residues. This chain's CDR3 is CASSLGTRRTEAFF. CDR3 sequence (DNA): TGTGCCAGCAGCTTGGGCACCCGGCGCACTGAAGCTTTCTTT.

This clonotype has ten or more counts. CDR3 DNA sequence: TGTGCCAGCAGCCCTGGGGTCACCCTTCGAAAGACCTATGGCTACACCTTC. Its protein product is CASSPGVTLRKTYGYTF. The chain employs TRBV3-1 and TRBJ1-2; no reliable D call. Trimming removed 4 bases at V and 4 bases at J, with 22 bases between. The CDR3 extends over 17 amino acids. Germline V CDR1 and CDR2: LGHDT, YNNKEL (reference sequence).

This clonotype has at least ten counts. The chain uses TRBV5-1 and TRBJ2-2, with 8 positions matching TRBD1. The CDR3 totals 15 residues. Trimming cost V 3 bases and J 3 bases; bases outside gene matches: 4. Per germline, CDR1 SGHRS and CDR2 YFSETQ. CDR3 sequence reads: CASSSTGADTGELFF. As DNA, the CDR3 is TGCGCCAGCAGCTCGACAGGGGCGGACACCGGGGAGCTGTTTTTT.

This clonotype was seen at least ten times. V usage is TRBV30 and J usage is TRBJ2-7; D uncertain. CDR1 and CDR2 from the germline V gene are GTSNPN and SVGIG (reference sequence). V lost 4 bases and J lost 3, with 10 bases in between. The CDR3 has 12 amino acids. This chain's CDR3 is CAWNPSHYEQYF. The DNA of the CDR3 is TGTGCCTGGAACCCGTCCCACTACGAGCAGTACTTC. The full variable domain, in which reference TRBV30 and TRBJ2-7 provide the parts outside the CDR3, is SQTIHQWPATLVQPVGSPLSLECTVEGTSNPNLYWYRQAAGRGLQLLFYSVGIGQISSEVPQNLSASRPQDRQFILSSKKLLLSDSGFYLCAWNPSHYEQYFGPGTRLTVT.

Note on this clonotype: This may stem from a read error, because a much larger clone lies one nucleotide away. The rearrangement uses TRBV1 and TRBJ2-6; the table's TRBD1 call for D was not verified on the DNA. TRBV1 is termed a pseudogene. The CDR3 covers 18 residues. CDR3 nucleotides: TGCACCAGCAGGTGGTGGGGTTTGTGCACAGGTCGGGCCAACGTCCTGACTTTC. Its translation is CTSRWWGLCTGRANVLTF.

At least ten counts were recorded for this clonotype. The CDR3 sequence: CSVEGGGGTEAFF. DNA of the CDR3: TGCAGCGTTGAAGGGGGAGGCGGCACTGAAGCTTTCTTT. V and J are TRBV29-1 and TRBJ1-1, with D hard to call. Germline CDR1 SQVTM, CDR2 ANQGSEA. V lost 1 base and J lost 4, with 10 bases in between. The CDR3 consists of 13 residues.